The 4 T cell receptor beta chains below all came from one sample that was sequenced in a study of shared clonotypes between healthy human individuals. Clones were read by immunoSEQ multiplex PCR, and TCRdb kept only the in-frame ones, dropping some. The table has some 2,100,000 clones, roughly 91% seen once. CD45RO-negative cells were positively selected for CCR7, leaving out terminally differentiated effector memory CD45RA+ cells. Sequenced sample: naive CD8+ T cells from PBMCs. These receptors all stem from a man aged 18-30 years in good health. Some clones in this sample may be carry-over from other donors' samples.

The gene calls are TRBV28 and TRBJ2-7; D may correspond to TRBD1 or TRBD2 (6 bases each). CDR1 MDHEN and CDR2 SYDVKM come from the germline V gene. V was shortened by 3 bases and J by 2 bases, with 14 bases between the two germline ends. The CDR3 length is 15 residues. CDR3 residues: CASSFIGGSPYEQYF. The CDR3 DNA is TGTGCCAGCAGTTTTATCGGGGGCTCACCCTACGAGCAGTACTTC. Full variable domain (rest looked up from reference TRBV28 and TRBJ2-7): DVKVTQSSRYLVKRTGEKVFLECVQDMDHENMFWYRQDPGLGLRLIYFSYDVKMKEKGDIPEGYSVSREKKERFSLILESASTNQTSMYLCASSFIGGSPYEQYFGPGTRLTVT.

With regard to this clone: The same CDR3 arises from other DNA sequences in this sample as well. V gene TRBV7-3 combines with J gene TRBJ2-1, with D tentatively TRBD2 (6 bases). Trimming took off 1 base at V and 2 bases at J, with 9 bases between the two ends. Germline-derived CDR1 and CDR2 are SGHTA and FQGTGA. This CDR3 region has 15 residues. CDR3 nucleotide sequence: TGTGCCAGCAGCTTAATTAGCGGTACCTACAATGAGCAGTTCTTC. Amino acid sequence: CASSLISGTYNEQFF.

The CDR3 reads CASTPSSGTRNEQFF. CDR3 nucleotide sequence: TGTGCCAGCACCCCTTCGTCCGGGACCAGGAATGAGCAGTTCTTC. The chain combines TRBV9 with TRBJ2-1; D possibly matches TRBD1 or TRBD2 (5 bases each). Looked up from germline, CDR1 is SGDLS and CDR2 is YYNGEE. V was trimmed by 6 bases and J by 7 bases, leaving 20 bases between them. The CDR3 contains 15 residues.

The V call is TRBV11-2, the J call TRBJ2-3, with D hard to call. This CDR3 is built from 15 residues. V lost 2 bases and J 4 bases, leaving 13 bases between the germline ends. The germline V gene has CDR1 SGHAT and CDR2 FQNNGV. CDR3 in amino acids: CASSLSPSLADTQYF. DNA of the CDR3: TGTGCCAGCAGCTTATCTCCTAGTCTCGCAGATACGCAGTATTTT. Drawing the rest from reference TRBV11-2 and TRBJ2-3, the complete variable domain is EAGVAQSPRYKIIEKRQSVAFWCNPISGHATLYWYQQILGQGPKLLIQFQNNGVVDDSQLPKDRFSAERLKGVDSTLKIQPAKLEDSAVYLCASSLSPSLADTQYFGPGTRLTVL.